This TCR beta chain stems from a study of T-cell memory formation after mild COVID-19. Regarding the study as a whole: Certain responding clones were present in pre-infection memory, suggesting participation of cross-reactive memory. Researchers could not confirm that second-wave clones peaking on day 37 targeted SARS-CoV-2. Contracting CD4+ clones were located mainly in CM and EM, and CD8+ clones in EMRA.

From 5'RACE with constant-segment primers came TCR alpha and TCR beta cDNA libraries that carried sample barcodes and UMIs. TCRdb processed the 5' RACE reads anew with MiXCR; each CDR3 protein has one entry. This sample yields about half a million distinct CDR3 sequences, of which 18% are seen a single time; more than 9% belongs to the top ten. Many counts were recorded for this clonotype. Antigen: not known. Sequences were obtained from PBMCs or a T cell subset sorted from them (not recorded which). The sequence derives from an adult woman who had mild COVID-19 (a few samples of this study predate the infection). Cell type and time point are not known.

CDR3 in amino acids: CASSQGLTGLNTEAFF. The CDR3 DNA sequence: TGTGCCAGCAGCCAAGGCCTTACGGGACTGAACACTGAAGCTTTCTTT. The chain has TRBV3-1 and TRBJ1-1; D may be TRBD1 (5 bases). The CDR3 consists of 16 residues. Trimming stripped 1 base from V and 0 bases from J, with 12 bases between. Germline V lookup: CDR1 LGHDT, CDR2 YNNKEL (reference sequence).